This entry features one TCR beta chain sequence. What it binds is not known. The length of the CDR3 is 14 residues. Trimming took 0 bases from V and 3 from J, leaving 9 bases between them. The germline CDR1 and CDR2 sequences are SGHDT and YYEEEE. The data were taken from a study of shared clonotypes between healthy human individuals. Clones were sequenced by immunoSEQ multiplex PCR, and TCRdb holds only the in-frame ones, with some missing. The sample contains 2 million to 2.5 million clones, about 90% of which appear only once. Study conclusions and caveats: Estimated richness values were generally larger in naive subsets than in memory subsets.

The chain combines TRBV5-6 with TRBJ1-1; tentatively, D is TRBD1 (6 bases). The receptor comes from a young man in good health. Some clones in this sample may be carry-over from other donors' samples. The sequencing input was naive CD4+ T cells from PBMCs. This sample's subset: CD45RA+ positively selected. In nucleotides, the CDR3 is TGTGCCAGCAGCTTGGCAGGGGTGGACACTGAAGCTTTCTTT. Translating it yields CASSLAGVDTEAFF.